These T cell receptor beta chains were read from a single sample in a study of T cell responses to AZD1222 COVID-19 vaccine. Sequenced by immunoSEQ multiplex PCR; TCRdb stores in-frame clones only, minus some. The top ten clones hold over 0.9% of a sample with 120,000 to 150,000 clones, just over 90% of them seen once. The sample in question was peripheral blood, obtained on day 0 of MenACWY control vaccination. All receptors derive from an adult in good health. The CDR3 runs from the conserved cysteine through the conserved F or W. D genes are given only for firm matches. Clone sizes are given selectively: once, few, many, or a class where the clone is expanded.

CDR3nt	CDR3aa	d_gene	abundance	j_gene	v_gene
TGCGCCAGCAGCCAAGATCGGACAGTAGCGGACCAAGAGACCCAGTACTTC	CASSQDRTVADQETQYF	-	-	TRBJ2-5	TRBV4-1
TGTGCCACCAGTGGAGCGGGAGCACAGTCCTACAATGAGCAGTTCTTC	CATSGAGAQSYNEQFF	TRBD2	-	TRBJ2-1	TRBV24-1
TGTGCCAGCAGCTTAGACCAGGGAGTCAATCAGCCCCAGCATTTT	CASSLDQGVNQPQHF	-	-	TRBJ1-5	TRBV7-2
TGTGCCAGCAGTGAAAGGGGAGGGATCTCTGGAAACACCATATATTTT	CASSERGGISGNTIYF	-	-	TRBJ1-3	TRBV2
TGTGCCAGTAGGCGGGATTTGGCAGGGGATGGCTACACCTTC	CASRRDLAGDGYTF	-	-	TRBJ1-2	TRBV19
TGCGCCAGCAGCACTGGCGACAGGGGGTGGGATTCACCCCTCCACTTT	CASSTGDRGWDSPLHF	TRBD1	-	TRBJ1-6	TRBV5-1
TGCGCCAGCAGCTTGGGGGCTTTTAATGAGCAGTTCTTC	CASSLGAFNEQFF	-	-	TRBJ2-1	TRBV5-1
TGTGCCAGCAGCTTAGAGCCGGGATCAGATACGCAGTATTTT	CASSLEPGSDTQYF	-	once	TRBJ2-3	TRBV7-2
TGTGCCAGCAGTGAAGCGCTCCCCGGAAACACCATATATTTT	CASSEALPGNTIYF	-	-	TRBJ1-3	TRBV6-1
TGTGCCAGCAGCCAAGCAACAGATACGCAGTATTTT	CASSQATDTQYF	-	-	TRBJ2-3	TRBV3-1/TRBV3-2
TGTGCCATCAGTGAATGGGTGCAGACTGGAAACACCATATATTTT	CAISEWVQTGNTIYF	-	-	TRBJ1-3	TRBV10-3
TGTGCCAGCAGTCCGGGACTAGCGTATTACAATGAGCAGTTCTTC	CASSPGLAYYNEQFF	TRBD2	-	TRBJ2-1	TRBV25-1
TGCAGCGCCGACACTTATGGCTACACCTTC	CSADTYGYTF	-	-	TRBJ1-2	TRBV20-1
TGCGCCAGCAGCATCCGCCCGGGACTACAGTTCTTC	CASSIRPGLQFF	TRBD2	many	TRBJ2-1	TRBV4-3
TGTGCCACCAGCAGAGATCAGGGCGGCGGAAACACCATATATTTT	CATSRDQGGGNTIYF	-	-	TRBJ1-3	TRBV15
TGTGCCAGCCATGGTGGGCAGGGTGGCGAAAAACTGTTTTTT	CASHGGQGGEKLFF	-	-	TRBJ1-4	TRBV2
TGTGCCAGCAGTTTTGGACAGGGCCTCTATGGCTACACCTTC	CASSFGQGLYGYTF	TRBD1	-	TRBJ1-2	TRBV27
TGCGCCAGCAGCCAAGATCGGACAGGTCTGGAGACCCAGTACTTC	CASSQDRTGLETQYF	TRBD1	once	TRBJ2-5	TRBV4-1
TGTGCCAGCAGCTTAACCACCCAGGGGGCGGAGGGCTACACCTTC	CASSLTTQGAEGYTF	TRBD1	once	TRBJ1-2	TRBV7-9
TGTGCCAGCAGCCAAGAGTTGGGGTCCGAGCAGTACTTC	CASSQELGSEQYF	-	-	TRBJ2-7	TRBV14
TGTGCCAGCAGCATGGGGACAGGGAGGTGGGCAGATACGCAGTATTTT	CASSMGTGRWADTQYF	TRBD1	-	TRBJ2-3	TRBV7-6
TGCAGCGACGAGACAGGAACTGATTACTACACCTTC	CSDETGTDYYTF	-	-	TRBJ1-2	TRBV29-1
TGTGCCAGCTCACCAGGACAGGGGAATTCACCCCTCCACTTT	CASSPGQGNSPLHF	TRBD1	-	TRBJ1-6	TRBV18
TGTGCCAGCAGCTTAGGCGGGGGGGCGGGTGGCTACAATGAGCAGTTCTTC	CASSLGGGAGGYNEQFF	TRBD2	-	TRBJ2-1	TRBV7-6